This T cell receptor beta chain was obtained from a study of CD8 T cells in Susac syndrome. Sequencing of TCR beta was carried out in blood CD8+ and CD4+ T cells. Controls were healthy donors (matched for age and sex). TEMRA cells underwent FACS enrichment and CD8+ and CD4+ T cells underwent negative isolation. RNA was extracted with the RNeasy kit, and a quantity of about 0.45 to 1 ug was reverse transcribed using random hexamers. It was immunoSEQ multiplex PCR that amplified TCR beta CDR3 across 54 Vbeta and 13 Jbeta. In TCRdb, the immunoSEQ multiplex PCR reads were re-called with MiXCR into one record per CDR3 protein. The data hold more than 130,000 distinct CDR3 sequences, with approximately 95% observed a single time. The CDR3 loop spans 14 amino acids. Germline lookup yields CDR1 SEHNR and CDR2 FQNEAQ (reference sequence). V dropped 4 bases and J dropped 5; count of bases not matched to a gene: 7.

Sequenced material: CD8+ T cells from PBMCs. The TCR sequence derives from a human donor in good health. The chain couples TRBV7-9 to TRBJ2-7; 8 positions match TRBD1. The CDR3 nucleotides are TGTGCCAGCAGCTCGACAGGGGAGCACCACGAGCAGTACTTC. Amino acids: CASSSTGEHHEQYF.